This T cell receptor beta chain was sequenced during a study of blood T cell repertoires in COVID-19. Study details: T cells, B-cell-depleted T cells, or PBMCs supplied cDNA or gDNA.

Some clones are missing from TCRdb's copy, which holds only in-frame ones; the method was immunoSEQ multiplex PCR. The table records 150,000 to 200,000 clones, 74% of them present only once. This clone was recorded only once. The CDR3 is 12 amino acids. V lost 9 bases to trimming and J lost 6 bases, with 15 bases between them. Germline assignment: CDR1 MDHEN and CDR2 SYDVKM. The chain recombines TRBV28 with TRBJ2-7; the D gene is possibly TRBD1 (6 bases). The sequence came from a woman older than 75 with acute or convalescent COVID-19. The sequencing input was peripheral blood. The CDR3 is CASYQGFGEQYF. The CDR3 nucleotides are TGTGCCAGTTACCAGGGGTTTGGCGAGCAGTACTTC. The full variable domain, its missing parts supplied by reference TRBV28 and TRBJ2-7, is DVKVTQSSRYLVKRTGEKVFLECVQDMDHENMFWYRQDPGLGLRLIYFSYDVKMKEKGDIPEGYSVSREKKERFSLILESASTNQTSMYLCASYQGFGEQYFGPGTRLTVT.